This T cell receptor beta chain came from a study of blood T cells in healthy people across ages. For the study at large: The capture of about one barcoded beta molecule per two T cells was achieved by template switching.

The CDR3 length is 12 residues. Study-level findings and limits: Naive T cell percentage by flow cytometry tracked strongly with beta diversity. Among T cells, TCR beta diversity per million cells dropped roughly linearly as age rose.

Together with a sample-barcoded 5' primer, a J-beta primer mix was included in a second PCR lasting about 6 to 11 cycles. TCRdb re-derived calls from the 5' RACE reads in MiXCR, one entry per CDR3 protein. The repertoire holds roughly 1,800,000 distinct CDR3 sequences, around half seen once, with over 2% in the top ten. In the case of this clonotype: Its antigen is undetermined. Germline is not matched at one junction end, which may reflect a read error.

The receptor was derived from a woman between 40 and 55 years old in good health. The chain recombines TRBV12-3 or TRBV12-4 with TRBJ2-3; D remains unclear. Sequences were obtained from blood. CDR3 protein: CASMEVTDTQYF. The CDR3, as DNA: TGCGCCAGCATGGAAGTTACAGATACGCAGTATTTT.